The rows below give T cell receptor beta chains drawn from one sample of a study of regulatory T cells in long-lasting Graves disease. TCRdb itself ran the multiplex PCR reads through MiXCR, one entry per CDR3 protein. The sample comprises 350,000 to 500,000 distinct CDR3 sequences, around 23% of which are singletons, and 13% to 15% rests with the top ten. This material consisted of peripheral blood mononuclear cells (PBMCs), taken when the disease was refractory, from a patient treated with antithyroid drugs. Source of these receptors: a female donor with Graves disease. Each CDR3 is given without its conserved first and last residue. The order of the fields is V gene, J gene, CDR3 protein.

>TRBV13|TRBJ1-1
ASSYRSGTEAF
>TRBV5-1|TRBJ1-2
ASSGTGDQVYGYT
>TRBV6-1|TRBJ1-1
ASSDYFDSQEAF
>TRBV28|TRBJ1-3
ASSQVTIY
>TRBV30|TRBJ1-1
ARRQTDEAF
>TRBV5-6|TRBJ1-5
ASSVTVWGTGRNQPQH
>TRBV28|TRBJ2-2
ASSPRVIAGSTGELF
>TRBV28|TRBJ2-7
ASRGLAGYSYEQY
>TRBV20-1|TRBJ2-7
SARDPSSGSRYEQY
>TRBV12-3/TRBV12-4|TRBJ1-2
ASSLGETGGVNGYT
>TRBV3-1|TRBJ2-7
ASSQTGSTPGTAYEQY
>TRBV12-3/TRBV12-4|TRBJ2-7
ASSSLGGYEQY
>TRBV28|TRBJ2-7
ASSFVGTGRVEQY
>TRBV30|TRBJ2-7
AWSMAGGPLPTSEQY
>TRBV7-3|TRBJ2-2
ASSSLIYSGDYLNTGELF
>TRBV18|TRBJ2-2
ASSPQWFNVNTGELF
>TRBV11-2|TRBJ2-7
ASSHPTYEQY
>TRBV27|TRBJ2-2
ASSFSASLADQETGELF
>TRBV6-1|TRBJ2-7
ASSAWTSGDYEQY
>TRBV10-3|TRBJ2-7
AISGPGTASSYEQY